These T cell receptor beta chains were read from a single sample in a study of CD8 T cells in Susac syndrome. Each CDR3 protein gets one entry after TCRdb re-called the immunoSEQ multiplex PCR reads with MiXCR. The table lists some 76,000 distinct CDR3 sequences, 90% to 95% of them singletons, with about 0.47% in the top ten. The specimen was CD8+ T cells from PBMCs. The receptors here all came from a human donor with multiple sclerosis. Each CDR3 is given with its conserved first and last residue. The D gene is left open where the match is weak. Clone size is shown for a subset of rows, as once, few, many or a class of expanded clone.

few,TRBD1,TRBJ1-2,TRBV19,TGTGCCAGTAGGACAGGGCCGGGAGATGGCTACACCTTC,CASRTGPGDGYTF
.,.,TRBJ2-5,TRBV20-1,TGCAGTGCGTTATGGACGGCGGGGTTGAACCAAGAGACCCAGTACTTC,CSALWTAGLNQETQYF
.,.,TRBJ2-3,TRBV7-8,TGTGCCAGCACCTCGTTTGTGGGCGCCACAGATACGCAGTATTTT,CASTSFVGATDTQYF
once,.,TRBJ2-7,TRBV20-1,TGCAGTGCTAGGGGGGAGCAATCCCGGGGGGAGCAGTACTTC,CSARGEQSRGEQYF
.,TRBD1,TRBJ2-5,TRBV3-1,TGTGCCAGCAGCGCCGACAGGGGGCTCCAAGAGACCCAGTACTTC,CASSADRGLQETQYF
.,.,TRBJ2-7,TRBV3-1,TGTGCCAGCAGCCAAGACGACGAGCAGTACTTC,CASSQDDEQYF
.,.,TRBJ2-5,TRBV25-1,TGTGCCAGCAGTGCCGACAGGGGAGGGGAGACCCAGTACTTC,CASSADRGGETQYF
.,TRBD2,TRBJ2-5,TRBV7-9,TGTGCCAGCAGTAGCGGGGGGGCCTCAGAGACCCAGTACTTC,CASSSGGASETQYF
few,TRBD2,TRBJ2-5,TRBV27,TGTGCCAGCAGTTTAATCCGGGGGGGACAAGAGACCCAGTACTTC,CASSLIRGGQETQYF
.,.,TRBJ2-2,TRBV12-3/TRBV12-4,TGTGCCAGCAGTTTAGGGGCATCTCCCAACACCGGGGAGCTGTTTTTT,CASSLGASPNTGELFF
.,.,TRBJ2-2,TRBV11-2,TGTGCCAGCAGCCGCAATACTAGACGTCCGAACACCGGGGAGCTGTTTTTT,CASSRNTRRPNTGELFF
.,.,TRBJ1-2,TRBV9,TGTGCCAGCAGCGTAGCAGGGGCCAGCAATGGCTACACCTTC,CASSVAGASNGYTF
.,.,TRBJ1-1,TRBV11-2,TGTGCCAGCTCGGGCAGGCGGACTATGAACACTGAAGCTTTCTTT,CASSGRRTMNTEAFF
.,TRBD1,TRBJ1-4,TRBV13,TGTGCCAGCAGCCCGAAGGACAGGGGGATTAATGAAAAACTGTTTTTT,CASSPKDRGINEKLFF
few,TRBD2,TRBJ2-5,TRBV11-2,TGTGCCAGCAGGATAAGGGGCGAGGGCGGGAGGGCCTGGGAGACCCAGTACTTC,CASRIRGEGGRAWETQYF
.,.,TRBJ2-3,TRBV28,TGTGCCAGCAGTTTTTGGGCAGATAGCACAGATACGCAGTATTTT,CASSFWADSTDTQYF
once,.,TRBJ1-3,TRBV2,TGTGCCAGCAGTGTCGAAGGGTCGGGAAACACCATATATTTT,CASSVEGSGNTIYF
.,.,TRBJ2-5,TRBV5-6,TGTGCCAGCAGCTTGGCGGCTAGCGCAGAGACCCAGTACTTC,CASSLAASAETQYF
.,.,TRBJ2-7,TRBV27,TGTGCCAGCAGTTTCGGCTCGGGGGAGCAGTACTTC,CASSFGSGEQYF
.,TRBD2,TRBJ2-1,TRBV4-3,TGCGCCAGCAGCCAGGATCGAGGGCTAGCGGGACGTAATGAGCAGTTCTTC,CASSQDRGLAGRNEQFF
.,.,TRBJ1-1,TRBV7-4,TGTGCCAGCAGCTTAGCCAGGGACGCGGTTTGGAACACTGAAGCTTTCTTT,CASSLARDAVWNTEAFF
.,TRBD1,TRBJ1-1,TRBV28,TGTGCCAGCAGTATCCCGGGACAGGGAAAAATTGAAGCTTTCTTT,CASSIPGQGKIEAFF
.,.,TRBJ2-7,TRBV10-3,TGTGCCATCAGTGACAGGGCCGAGCAGTACTTC,CAISDRAEQYF
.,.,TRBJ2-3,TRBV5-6,TGTGCCAGCAGCTTTAAGTCGGCCATCACAGATACGCAGTATTTT,CASSFKSAITDTQYF
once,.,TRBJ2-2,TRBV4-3,TGCGCCAGCAGCCAAGGACAGTCCTGGGAGCTGTTTTTT,CASSQGQSWELFF
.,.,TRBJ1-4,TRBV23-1,TGCGCCAGCAGTGGAACACTTAGGACAGTCAATGAAAAACTGTTTTTT,CASSGTLRTVNEKLFF
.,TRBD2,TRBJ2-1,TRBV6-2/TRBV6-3,TGTGCCAGCAGTTACGGGAGGGAGGGCGACTACAATGAGCAGTTCTTC,CASSYGREGDYNEQFF
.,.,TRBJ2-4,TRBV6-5,TGTGCCAGCCCGAGAGGGGCCGCAAACATTCAGTACTTC,CASPRGAANIQYF
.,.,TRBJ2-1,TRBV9,TGTGCCAGCAGCGTAGGCGGGGCCTCCTACAATGAGCAGTTCTTC,CASSVGGASYNEQFF
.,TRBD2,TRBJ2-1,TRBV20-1,TGCAGTGCTAGAGATACTAGCGGGAGCCATGAGCAGTTCTTC,CSARDTSGSHEQFF
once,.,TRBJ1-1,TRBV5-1,TGCGCCAGCAGCTTCGAGGGGAAGGAAGCTTTCTTT,CASSFEGKEAFF
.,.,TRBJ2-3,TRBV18,TGTGCCAGCTCAATCTTAGACAGATCTAGCACAGATACGCAGTATTTT,CASSILDRSSTDTQYF
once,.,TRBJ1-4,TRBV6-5,TGTGCCACCAAAATGGGTGAAAAACTGTTTTTT,CATKMGEKLFF
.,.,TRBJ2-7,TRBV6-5,TGTGCCAGCAGTTACGACCCCCTCTACGAGCAGTACTTC,CASSYDPLYEQYF
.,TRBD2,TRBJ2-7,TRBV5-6,TGTGCCAGCAGCTCGGTAGCGGGAGTTGAGCAGTACTTC,CASSSVAGVEQYF
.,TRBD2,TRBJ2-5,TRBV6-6,TGTGCCAGCAGTTCGGGACCCTGGGGGGGAGAGACCCAGTACTTC,CASSSGPWGGETQYF
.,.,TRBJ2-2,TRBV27,TGTGCCAGCAGTGATCGGAACACCGGGGAGCTGTTTTTT,CASSDRNTGELFF
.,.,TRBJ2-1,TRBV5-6,TGTGCCAGCAGTTCCGACTACCTCTCCTACAATGAGCAGTTCTTC,CASSSDYLSYNEQFF
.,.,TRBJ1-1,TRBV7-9,TGTGCCAGCAGCTCCTCAGTGAACACTGAAGCTTTCTTT,CASSSSVNTEAFF
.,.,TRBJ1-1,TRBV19,TGTGCCAGTAGCAACAGGGTGGCTGAAGCTTTCTTT,CASSNRVAEAFF
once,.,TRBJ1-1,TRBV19,TGTGCCAGTAGTACCCTTAGGGGGATGAACACTGAAGCTTTCTTT,CASSTLRGMNTEAFF
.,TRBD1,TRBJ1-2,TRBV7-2,TGTGCCAGCAGTTTGGGGACAGCGCGGGGCTACACCTTC,CASSLGTARGYTF
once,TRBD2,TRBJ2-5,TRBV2,TGTGCCAGCAGTGAGCGGGGGAGAAATCTGATAGAGACCCAGTACTTC,CASSERGRNLIETQYF
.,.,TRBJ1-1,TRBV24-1,TGTGCCACCAGTGATTTAGACCCGAACACTGAAGCTTTCTTT,CATSDLDPNTEAFF